Below, 8 T cell receptor beta chains from the same sample are listed, as sequenced in a study of read filtering for tumor transcriptome and immune sequencing. The library was built from roughly 400 ng RNA with molecular barcoded adaptors for alpha/delta and beta/gamma chains. Using its own MiXCR run on the reads, TCRdb lists one record per CDR3 protein. The sample includes some 120,000 distinct CDR3 sequences, over 10% of them seen just once. Sequencing used a population of CD138-negative cells sorted from bone marrow. These receptors came from a donor at least 40 years old with multiple myeloma.

This clonotype has more than one count but fewer than ten. A read error is possible here, since a much larger clone lies one base away. The V gene is TRBV7-6, the J gene TRBJ2-1; D gene uncertain. CDR3 length equals 17 residues. From germline, CDR1 is SGHVS and CDR2 FNYEAQ. Written as DNA, the CDR3 is TGTGCCAGCAGCTTACTGGTTTCGAGACCCGTGGGCAATGGGCAGTTCTTC. Translation: CASSLLVSRPVGNGQFF.

This clonotype has more than one count but fewer than ten. The chain recombines TRBV28 with TRBJ2-7, with 8 nucleotides matching TRBD1. Per germline, CDR1 MDHEN and CDR2 SYDVKM. V gave up 6 bases and J gave up 5 bases; unmatched junction bases: 9. The CDR3 covers 14 residues. The CDR3 here is CASRTGQGRDEQYF. The CDR3 region has the DNA TGTGCCAGCAGAACAGGACAGGGAAGGGACGAGCAGTACTTC.

This clonotype occurred many times. The chain carries TRBV23-1 and TRBJ1-5; D gene ambiguous. TRBV23-1 is an ORF; its function is uncertain. This CDR3 has 19 residues. Trimming shortened V by 3 bases and J by 4 bases, and 25 bases separated the two germline ends. The CDR3 loop is CASSHQFEAGIRGNQPQHF. CDR3 nucleotides: TGCGCCAGCAGTCACCAGTTTGAGGCTGGGATTCGTGGTAATCAGCCCCAGCATTTT.

The V and J genes are TRBV7-2 and TRBJ2-7; D is unresolved. The CDR3 is made up of 13 amino acids. The V gene's germline CDR1 is SGHTA and CDR2 FQGNSA. Trimming cost V 5 bases and J 2 bases, with 10 bases left between them. The chain's CDR3 is CASSPTVAYEQYF. CDR3 bases: TGTGCCAGCAGCCCGACCGTCGCCTACGAGCAGTACTTC.

In its sample, this clonotype was seen many times. V and J are TRBV11-2 and TRBJ2-3, with TRBD1 matching 9 bases. V gave up 4 bases and J gave up 4 bases; unmatched junction bases: 6. There are 15 residues in the CDR3. Germline CDR1 is SGHAT and CDR2 is FQNNGV. CDR3 sequence reads: CASSSRQGGPDTQYF. The CDR3 region has the DNA TGTGCCAGCAGCTCAAGACAGGGGGGCCCAGATACGCAGTATTTT. Full variable domain (missing parts from reference TRBV11-2 and TRBJ2-3): EAGVAQSPRYKIIEKRQSVAFWCNPISGHATLYWYQQILGQGPKLLIQFQNNGVVDDSQLPKDRFSAERLKGVDSTLKIQPAKLEDSAVYLCASSSRQGGPDTQYFGPGTRLTVL.

This clonotype was seen many times. The chain recombines TRBV7-9 with TRBJ1-1; tentative D call: TRBD1 (6 bases). The germline gives CDR1 SEHNR, CDR2 FQNEAQ (reference sequence). CDR3 length: 15 residues. The germline V and J ends were trimmed by 2 bases and 1 base, with 11 bases remaining between them. Here the CDR3 DNA reads TGTGCCAGCAGCTTATCCGGGGGGGCGAACACTGAAGCTTTCTTT. As protein: CASSLSGGANTEAFF.

Concerning this clonotype: A far bigger clonotype differs at one base, so this is likely a read error. The rearrangement joins TRBV12-3 or TRBV12-4 to TRBJ2-3; TRBD1 or TRBD2 may be the D gene (5 bases each). The CDR3 loop spans 13 amino acids. The CDR3 bases are TGTGCCAGCAGTCAGGGACGCGTGCATACGCTGTATTTT. Residues: CASSQGRVHTLYF.

As to this clonotype: A read error may be the cause here, since a much bigger clone is one base away. J is TRBJ1-1 and V is TRBV11-2; D remains ambiguous. CDR1 SGHAT and CDR2 FQNNGV come from the germline V gene. The CDR3 is 13 amino acids. CDR3 sequence reads: CAGSLGWGTEAFF. The CDR3 coding sequence is TGTGCCGGCAGCTTAGGATGGGGCACTGAAGCTTTCTTT.